The T cell receptor beta chain described here comes from a study of blood T cell repertoires in COVID-19. In the study overall: The United States, Italy and Spain were the sources of the acute and convalescent COVID-19 samples. Sources were T cells, B-cell-depleted T cells, or PBMCs; the material itself was cDNA or gDNA.

The CDR3 loop spans 12 amino acids. Germline V gives CDR1 MNHEY, CDR2 SMNVEV (reference sequence). With V trimmed by 5 bases and J by 3 bases, 1 base remained unmatched. Per the original data handling: Amplification of reference gene primers provided the estimated nucleated cell counts. TCRdb's copy holds only in-frame clones and misses some; the assay was immunoSEQ multiplex PCR. From that table come the V and J calls and clone size; the DNA was used to work out D and trimming. The sample has under 250,000 clones; about 86% are singletons. This clonotype was sampled from a woman in her fifties or sixties with acute or convalescent COVID-19. This sequence joins TRBV27 and TRBJ2-7; the match to TRBD2 covers 7 bases. Input material: peripheral blood. The CDR3 nucleotides are TGTGCCAGCAGTCGCGGGGGCTACGAGCAGTACTTC. This encodes CASSRGGYEQYF.